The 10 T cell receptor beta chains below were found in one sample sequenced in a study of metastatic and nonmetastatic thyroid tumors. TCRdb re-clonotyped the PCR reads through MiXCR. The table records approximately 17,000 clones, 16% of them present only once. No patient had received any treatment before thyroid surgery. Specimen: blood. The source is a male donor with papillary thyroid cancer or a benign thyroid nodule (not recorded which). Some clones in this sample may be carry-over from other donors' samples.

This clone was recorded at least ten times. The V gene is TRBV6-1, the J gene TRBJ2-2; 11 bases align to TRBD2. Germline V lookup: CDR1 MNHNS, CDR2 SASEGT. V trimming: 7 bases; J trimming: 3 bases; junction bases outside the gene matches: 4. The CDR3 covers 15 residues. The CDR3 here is CASKLAGEYTGELFF. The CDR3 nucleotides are TGTGCCAGCAAACTAGCGGGAGAGTACACCGGGGAGCTGTTTTTT.

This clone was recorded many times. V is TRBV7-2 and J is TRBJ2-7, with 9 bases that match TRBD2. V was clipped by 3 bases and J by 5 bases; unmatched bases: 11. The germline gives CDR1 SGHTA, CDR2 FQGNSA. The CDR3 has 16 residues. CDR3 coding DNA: TGTGCCAGCAGCTTCGTTAGCGGGAGCCCCGGGCACGAGCAGTACTTC. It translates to CASSFVSGSPGHEQYF. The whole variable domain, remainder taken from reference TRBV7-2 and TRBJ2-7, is GAGVSQSPSNKVTEKGKDVELRCDPISGHTALYWYRQSLGQGLEFLIYFQGNSAPDKSGLPSDRFSAERTGGSVSTLTIQRTQQEDSAVYLCASSFVSGSPGHEQYFGPGTRLTVT.

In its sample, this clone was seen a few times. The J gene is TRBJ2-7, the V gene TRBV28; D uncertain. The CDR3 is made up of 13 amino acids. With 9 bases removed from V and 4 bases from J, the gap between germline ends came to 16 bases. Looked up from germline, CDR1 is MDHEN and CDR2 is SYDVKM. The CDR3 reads CARREKPRYEQYF. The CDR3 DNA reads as TGTGCCAGAAGAGAAAAACCCCGATACGAGCAGTACTTC.

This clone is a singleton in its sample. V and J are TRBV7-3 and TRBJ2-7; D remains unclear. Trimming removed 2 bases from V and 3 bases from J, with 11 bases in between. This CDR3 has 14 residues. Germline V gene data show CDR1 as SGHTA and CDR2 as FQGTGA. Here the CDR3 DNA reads TGTGCCAGCAGCTTATTGTGTTCTTGCTACGAGCAGTACTTC. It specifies CASSLLCSCYEQYF.

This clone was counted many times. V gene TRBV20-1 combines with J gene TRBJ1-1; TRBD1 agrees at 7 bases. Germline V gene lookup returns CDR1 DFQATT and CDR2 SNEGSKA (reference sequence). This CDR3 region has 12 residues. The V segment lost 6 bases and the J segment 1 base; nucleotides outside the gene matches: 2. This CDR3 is CSAHRGNTEAFF. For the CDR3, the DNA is TGCAGTGCCCACAGGGGGAACACTGAAGCTTTCTTT.

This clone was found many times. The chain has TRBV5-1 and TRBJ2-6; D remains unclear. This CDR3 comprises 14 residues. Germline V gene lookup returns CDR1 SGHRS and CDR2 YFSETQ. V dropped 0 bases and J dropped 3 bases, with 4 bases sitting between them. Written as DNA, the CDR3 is TGCGCCAGCAGCTTGGCGGTTGGGGCCAACGTCCTGACTTTC. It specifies CASSLAVGANVLTF. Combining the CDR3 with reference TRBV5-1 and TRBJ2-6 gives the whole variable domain KAGVTQTPRYLIKTRGQQVTLSCSPISGHRSVSWYQQTPGQGLQFLFEYFSETQRNKGNFPGRFSGRQFSNSRSEMNVSTLELGDSALYLCASSLAVGANVLTFGAGSRLTVL.

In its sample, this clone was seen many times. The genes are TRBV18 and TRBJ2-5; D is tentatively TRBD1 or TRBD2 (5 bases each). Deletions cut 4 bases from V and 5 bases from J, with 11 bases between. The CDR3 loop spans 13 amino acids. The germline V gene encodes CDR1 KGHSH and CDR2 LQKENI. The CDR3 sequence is CASSQGTGETQYF. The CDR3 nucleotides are TGTGCCAGCTCACAAGGGACGGGCGAGACCCAGTACTTC.

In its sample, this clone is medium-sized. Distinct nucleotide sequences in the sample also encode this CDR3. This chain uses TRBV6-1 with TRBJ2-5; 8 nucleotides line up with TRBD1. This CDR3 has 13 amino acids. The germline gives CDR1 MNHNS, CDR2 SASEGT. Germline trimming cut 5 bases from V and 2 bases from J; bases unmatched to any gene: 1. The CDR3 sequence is CASSWTGQETQYF. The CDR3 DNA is TGTGCCAGCAGTTGGACAGGGCAAGAGACCCAGTACTTC.

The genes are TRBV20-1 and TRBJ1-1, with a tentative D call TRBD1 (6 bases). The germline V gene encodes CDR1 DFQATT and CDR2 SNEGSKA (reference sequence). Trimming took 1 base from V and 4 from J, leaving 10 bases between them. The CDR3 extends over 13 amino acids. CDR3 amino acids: CSARGIQGTEAFF. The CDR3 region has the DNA TGCAGTGCTAGAGGTATACAGGGCACTGAAGCTTTCTTT.

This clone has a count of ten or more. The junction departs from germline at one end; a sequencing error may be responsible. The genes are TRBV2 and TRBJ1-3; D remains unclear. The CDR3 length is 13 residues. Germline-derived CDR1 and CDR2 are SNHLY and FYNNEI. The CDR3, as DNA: TGTGCCCGCAGTGCAGATCTTGGAAACACCATATATTTT. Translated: CARSADLGNTIYF.